The 18 T cell receptor beta chains reported below all come from one sample, sequenced in a study of T-cell reconstitution after alpha-beta-depleted transplantation in children. For TCRbeta, the library was prepared with unique molecular identifiers. TCRdb called the PCR reads again in MiXCR, with one record for every CDR3 protein. Altogether a few hundred thousand distinct CDR3 sequences are present, approximately 10% being singletons, with the ten largest covering less than 2.5%. Source: PBMCs from the stem cell graft donor, taken from the stem cell graft. These TCRs come from a human donor who donated a stem cell graft to a child with acute lymphoblastic leukemia.

This clonotype was observed a handful of times. V gene TRBV28 combines with J gene TRBJ2-5, with 7 bases aligning to TRBD2. With 7 bases clipped from V and 5 bases from J, the junction kept 13 bases outside the gene matches. This CDR3 spans 15 amino acids. Per the germline V gene, CDR1 is MDHEN and CDR2 is SYDVKM. The CDR3 nucleotides read TGTGCCAGCACCCCCGGACTAGGGATCCAGGAGACCCAGTACTTC. Its translation: CASTPGLGIQETQYF.

The rearrangement joins TRBV20-1 to TRBJ2-4; 11 bases are a match to TRBD1. Looked up from germline, CDR1 is DFQATT and CDR2 is SNEGSKA (reference sequence). The CDR3 has 16 amino acids. With 5 bases clipped from V and 3 bases from J, the junction kept 9 bases outside the gene matches. This CDR3 is CSASKGQGVGKNIQYF. The CDR3 nucleotides read TGCAGTGCTTCTAAGGGACAGGGGGTGGGCAAAAACATTCAGTACTTC.

This clonotype came up a few times. V gene TRBV20-1 combines with J gene TRBJ2-1, with 10 bases aligning to TRBD2. The CDR3 loop spans 14 amino acids. The junction had 6 bases not matched to a gene; V was cut back by 3 bases and J by 7 bases. CDR1 DFQATT and CDR2 SNEGSKA come from the germline V gene (reference sequence). The CDR3 DNA sequence: TGCAGTGCTAGGCCTAGCGGGAGACGGAATGAGCAGTTCTTC. Protein sequence: CSARPSGRRNEQFF.

This clonotype was detected only a few times. This chain uses TRBV20-1 with TRBJ2-7, with 7 bases that match TRBD1. CDR1 is DFQATT and CDR2 is SNEGSKA in the germline V gene (reference sequence). Trimming cost V 7 bases and J 5 bases; bases outside gene matches: 11. This CDR3 comprises 13 residues. CDR3 sequence (DNA): TGCAGTGTTACGACAGGGCTTTTAGACGAGCAGTACTTC. Protein: CSVTTGLLDEQYF.

The chain recombines TRBV27 with TRBJ2-7; perhaps TRBD1 as D (5 bases). Germline V lookup: CDR1 MNHEY, CDR2 SMNVEV (reference sequence). V was pared by 3 bases and J by 6 bases, with 12 bases between. The CDR3 loop spans 13 amino acids. Here the CDR3 reads CASSFQGSLEQYF. The CDR3, as DNA: TGTGCCAGCAGTTTCCAGGGTTCACTCGAGCAGTACTTC.

The V call is TRBV9, the J call TRBJ2-4, with a tentative D call TRBD2 (6 bases). Germline CDR1 SGDLS, CDR2 YYNGEE. V was shortened by 3 bases and J by 0 bases, with 13 bases between the two germline ends. The CDR3 has 16 residues. CDR3 in amino acids: CASSATGTSAKNIQYF. The CDR3 coding sequence is TGTGCCAGCAGCGCCACCGGGACTTCAGCCAAAAACATTCAGTACTTC.

J is TRBJ2-2 and V is TRBV6-2 or TRBV6-3; a possible D gene is TRBD1 (5 bases). The CDR3 covers 21 residues. V was cut by 2 bases and J by 1 base, with 26 bases left in between. The V gene's germline CDR1 is MNHEY and CDR2 SVGEGT. The DNA for the CDR3 is TGTGCCAGCAGTTACGCGACCAACCCAGGCGGCCCCAGGGTGAACACCGGGGAGCTGTTTTTT. Translation gives CASSYATNPGGPRVNTGELFF.

This rearrangement joins TRBV29-1 to TRBJ2-7; 8 bases fit TRBD2. The junction had 11 bases not matched to a gene; V was cut back by 7 bases and J by 3 bases. The germline V gene has CDR1 SQVTM and CDR2 ANQGSEA. There are 14 residues in the CDR3. CDR3 nucleotide sequence: TGCAGCGCCCTGTTTTACCGGGAGGGCTACGAGCAGTACTTC. Residues: CSALFYREGYEQYF.

This clonotype came up a few times. The chain uses TRBV20-1 and TRBJ2-1, with D unclear. Trimming left V 0 bases short and J 0 bases short, with 6 bases between. Germline-derived CDR1 and CDR2 are DFQATT and SNEGSKA (reference sequence). The CDR3 sequence is 14 residues long. CDR3: CSARDPLSYNEQFF. The CDR3 nucleotides are TGCAGTGCTAGAGATCCTCTCTCCTACAATGAGCAGTTCTTC.

This clonotype has more than one count but fewer than ten. The V call is TRBV7-2, the J call TRBJ2-2; D might be TRBD1 (6 bases). CDR3 length equals 15 residues. The V gene lost 5 bases and the J gene lost 1 base, with 11 bases spanning the gap. Germline V gives CDR1 SGHTA, CDR2 FQGNSA. The CDR3 coding sequence is TGTGCCAGCAGCGGAAGACAGGTGAACACCGGGGAGCTGTTTTTT. Translated: CASSGRQVNTGELFF.

This clonotype was observed a handful of times. The chain employs TRBV27 and TRBJ1-1; D is possibly TRBD1 (5 bases). This CDR3 region has 14 residues. V was cut by 6 bases and J by 4 bases, with 15 bases left in between. Germline V gene sequence: CDR1 MNHEY, CDR2 SMNVEV (reference sequence). CDR3 region: CASRGEWGGTEAFF. The CDR3 DNA reads as TGTGCCAGCAGGGGGGAGTGGGGAGGCACTGAAGCTTTCTTT.

This clonotype was recorded at least ten times. The rearrangement uses TRBV28 and TRBJ2-5, with TRBD2 matching over 10 bases. Trimming removed 5 bases from V and 4 bases from J; junction bases left unmatched: 4. The CDR3 loop spans 14 amino acids. CDR1 and CDR2 from the germline V gene are MDHEN and SYDVKM. CDR3 residues: CASSLAGASETQYF. The CDR3, as DNA: TGTGCCAGCAGTCTAGCGGGAGCGTCAGAGACCCAGTACTTC.

This clonotype has a count of ten or more. This chain uses TRBV3-1 with TRBJ2-1, with D possibly TRBD1 on 6 matching bases. The CDR3 sequence is 13 residues long. From germline, CDR1 is LGHDT and CDR2 YNNKEL (reference sequence). Trimming took off 0 bases at V and 12 bases at J, with 12 bases between the two ends. Here the CDR3 DNA reads TGTGCCAGCAGCCAAGATAGAAGGGGGAGGCAGTTCTTC. The encoded protein is CASSQDRRGRQFF.

This clonotype was picked up many times. V usage is TRBV27 and J usage is TRBJ1-2; D is possibly TRBD1 (6 bases). Deletions cut 4 bases from V and 0 bases from J, with 12 bases between. Looked up from germline, CDR1 is MNHEY and CDR2 is SMNVEV (reference sequence). The CDR3 is 15 residues long. The CDR3 here is CASSSRGVANYGYTF. The CDR3 region has the DNA TGTGCCAGCAGTTCAAGGGGGGTCGCTAACTATGGCTACACCTTC.

The chain employs TRBV6-1 and TRBJ2-4; TRBD2 is a possible D gene (6 bases). Germline CDR1 and CDR2: MNHNS and SASEGT. With 2 bases removed from V and 4 bases from J, the gap between germline ends came to 15 bases. This CDR3 is built from 16 residues. The CDR3 spells CASSESGAGYKNIQYF. DNA of the CDR3: TGTGCCAGCAGTGAAAGCGGCGCGGGGTATAAAAACATTCAGTACTTC.

This clonotype was seen a few times. This chain links TRBV6-2 or TRBV6-3 with TRBJ2-1; D remains ambiguous. V shed 6 bases and J shed 0 bases, with 9 bases lying between them. Germline-derived CDR1 and CDR2 are MNHEY and SVGEGT. The CDR3 loop spans 14 amino acids. In nucleotides, the CDR3 is TGTGCCAGCAGAGGCGCCAGCTCCTACAATGAGCAGTTCTTC. It is translated as CASRGASSYNEQFF.

This clonotype was observed a handful of times. The gene calls are TRBV5-6 and TRBJ2-7, with D perhaps TRBD2 (6 bases). Trimming took off 4 bases at V and 7 bases at J, with 33 bases between the two ends. The CDR3 spans 19 residues. CDR1 SGHDT and CDR2 YYEEEE come from the germline V gene. CDR3 sequence: CASSLWGWYRERASKEQYF. CDR3 sequence (DNA): TGTGCCAGCAGCCTCTGGGGGTGGTATCGAGAGCGGGCCTCTAAAGAGCAGTACTTC.

The V call is TRBV10-3, the J call TRBJ2-2; TRBD2 agrees at 12 bases. V lost 6 bases and J lost 5; bases outside the gene matches: 4. The CDR3 is made up of 15 amino acids. Germline V lookup: CDR1 ENHRY, CDR2 SYGVKD. The CDR3 here is CAISLGTSGTGELFF. CDR3 DNA: TGTGCCATCAGCCTAGGGACTAGCGGGACCGGGGAGCTGTTTTTT.